The 18 T cell receptor beta chains reported below all come from one sample, sequenced in a study of control samples from healthy donors and cancer patients. Assay: immunoSEQ multiplex PCR; the TCRdb copy retains only in-frame clones and omits some. This table lists around 190,000 clones. Sequenced: blood. The source of these receptors is a woman younger than 45 in good health.

This sequence joins TRBV5-1 and TRBJ1-5; D remains ambiguous. V was cut by 6 bases and J by 8 bases, with 18 bases left in between. Germline assignment: CDR1 SGHRS and CDR2 YFSETQ. CDR3 length equals 14 residues. CDR3 DNA: TGCGCCAGCACCCCCCAACCTATGGAGAAGCCCCAGCATTTT. Protein sequence: CASTPQPMEKPQHF.

The genes are TRBV28 and TRBJ1-1, with D unresolved. CDR3 length: 8 amino acids. Trimming pared 7 bases from V and 6 bases from J, leaving 0 bases between. The germline CDR1 and CDR2 sequences are MDHEN and SYDVKM. The CDR3 loop is CASTEAFF. The DNA of the CDR3 is TGTGCCAGCACTGAAGCTTTCTTT.

The J gene is TRBJ2-5, the V gene TRBV5-1; TRBD1 agrees at 8 bases. Trimming at V came to 3 bases and at J to 3 bases, leaving 4 bases not matched to a gene. Germline V gene sequence: CDR1 SGHRS, CDR2 YFSETQ. The CDR3 runs to 14 residues. CDR3 loop: CASSWGTGKETQYF. The CDR3 nucleotides read TGCGCCAGCAGCTGGGGGACAGGAAAAGAGACCCAGTACTTC.

The V and J genes are TRBV29-1 and TRBJ1-1; no clear D gene. Germline CDR1 SQVTM, CDR2 ANQGSEA. The V and J ends lost 7 bases and 0 bases respectively, with 12 bases between them. The CDR3 contains 13 residues. The CDR3 DNA is TGCAGCGCCCGGACGGCGATGAACACTGAAGCTTTCTTT. This gives the protein CSARTAMNTEAFF.

The chain carries TRBV7-9 and TRBJ1-2, with D maybe TRBD1 (5 bases). V was clipped by 5 bases and J by 4 bases, with 17 bases between them. Looked up from germline, CDR1 is SEHNR and CDR2 is FQNEAQ (reference sequence). The CDR3 has 15 amino acids. The CDR3 is CASSLGLPRAYGYTF. The DNA of the CDR3 is TGTGCCAGCAGCCTGGGGCTCCCAAGGGCCTATGGCTACACCTTC.

With respect to this clone: At the DNA level, this CDR3 is encoded by other sequences in the same sample as well. The chain employs TRBV7-2 and TRBJ1-1; D is undetermined. Germline V CDR1 and CDR2: SGHTA, FQGNSA. The ends were cut back, 4 bases at V and 1 base at J, with 7 bases in the middle. The CDR3 covers 13 residues. In nucleotides, the CDR3 is TGTGCCAGCAGCTCAGGTGGGAACACTGAAGCTTTCTTT. The encoded protein is CASSSGGNTEAFF.

The rearrangement uses TRBV6-1 and TRBJ1-2; 9 bases align to TRBD1. V lost 3 bases to trimming and J lost 3 bases; unmatched junction nucleotides: 2. Germline V gene sequence: CDR1 MNHNS, CDR2 SASEGT. CDR3 length equals 14 residues. CDR3 region: CASSETGGDYGYTF. The DNA for the CDR3 is TGTGCCAGCAGTGAGACAGGGGGTGACTATGGCTACACCTTC.

This chain joins TRBV5-6 and TRBJ2-1, with D hard to call. Germline loops: CDR1 SGHDT, CDR2 YYEEEE. The CDR3 spans 11 residues. V dropped 0 bases and J dropped 10 bases, with 5 bases sitting between them. For the CDR3, the DNA is TGTGCCAGCAGCTTGGAGGGAGAGCAGTTCTTC. This gives the protein CASSLEGEQFF. Combining the CDR3 with reference TRBV5-6 and TRBJ2-1 gives the whole variable domain DAGVTQSPTHLIKTRGQQVTLRCSPKSGHDTVSWYQQALGQGPQFIFQYYEEEERQRGNFPDRFSGHQFPNYSSELNVNALLLGDSALYLCASSLEGEQFFGPGTRLTVL.

CDR3 loop: CASSGARGPNYGYTF. CDR3 in DNA: TGCGCCAGCAGCGGAGCCAGGGGACCTAACTATGGCTACACCTTC. The rearrangement links TRBV5-1 to TRBJ1-2; a possible D gene is TRBD1 (6 bases). V shed 4 bases and J shed 0 bases, with 13 bases lying between them. The CDR3 has 15 amino acids. Germline CDR1 SGHRS, CDR2 YFSETQ.

The chain recombines TRBV24-1 with TRBJ2-7; D not certain. This CDR3 is 14 amino acids long. The germline V gene encodes CDR1 KGHDR and CDR2 SFDVKD. Trimming cost V 3 bases and J 2 bases, with 10 bases left between them. CDR3 loop: CATSDMTQPYEQYF. Written as DNA, the CDR3 is TGTGCCACCAGTGATATGACACAGCCCTACGAGCAGTACTTC.

The CDR3 coding sequence is TGTGCCAGCAGCTTATCTAGCGTAACCTACGAGCAGTACTTC. Translated: CASSLSSVTYEQYF. The V and J genes are TRBV7-2 and TRBJ2-7, with a possible D match to TRBD2 (6 bases). Trimming cost V 2 bases and J 2 bases, with 10 bases left between them. Per the germline V gene, CDR1 is SGHTA and CDR2 is FQGNSA. The length of the CDR3 is 14 residues.

The chain links TRBV11-2 to TRBJ1-6, with D maybe TRBD1 (5 bases). Deletions cut 6 bases from V and 8 bases from J, with 14 bases between. Looked up from germline, CDR1 is SGHAT and CDR2 is FQNNGV. The CDR3 contains 14 residues. The CDR3 DNA reads as TGTGCCAGCAGGCTCCGGGGCGGGTATTCACCCCTCCACTTT. Encoded protein: CASRLRGGYSPLHF.

The chain employs TRBV5-1 and TRBJ1-1; D is ambiguous. V lost 3 bases to trimming and J lost 3 bases, with 12 bases between them. Germline CDR1 is SGHRS and CDR2 is YFSETQ. This CDR3 is built from 14 residues. The CDR3 DNA is TGCGCCAGCAGCTCCGGGCCTAGCTACACTGAAGCTTTCTTT. Its translation is CASSSGPSYTEAFF.

The V and J genes are TRBV28 and TRBJ2-7; tentatively, D is TRBD1 (6 bases). V gave up 7 bases and J gave up 5 bases, with 15 bases separating them. CDR1 is MDHEN and CDR2 is SYDVKM in the germline V gene. The CDR3 is made up of 13 amino acids. Here the CDR3 reads CASTLGQWDEQYF. The CDR3 nucleotides read TGTGCCAGCACCCTCGGACAGTGGGACGAGCAGTACTTC.

The gene calls are TRBV19 and TRBJ1-5; D call uncertain. V was trimmed by 1 base and J by 1 base, leaving 8 bases between them. The CDR3 length is 15 residues. The germline V gene encodes CDR1 LNHDA and CDR2 SQIVND (reference sequence). DNA of the CDR3: TGTGCCAGTAGTATAGCATCACGGAGCAATCAGCCCCAGCATTTT. This translates into CASSIASRSNQPQHF.

The CDR3 nucleotides are TGCAGCGTTGGTGATAGCAATCAGCCCCAGCATTTT. This sequence encodes CSVGDSNQPQHF. This chain links TRBV29-1 with TRBJ1-5; no clear D gene. The CDR3 runs 12 residues. CDR1 and CDR2 (germline): SQVTM, ANQGSEA. The V and J ends lost 4 bases and 0 bases respectively, with 4 bases between them.

V gene TRBV2 combines with J gene TRBJ1-1; no firm D call. This CDR3 contains 14 residues. V lost 0 bases, J lost 0 bases, and 5 bases lay in between. Germline V lookup: CDR1 SNHLY, CDR2 FYNNEI. The CDR3 reads CASSEASLNTEAFF. For the CDR3, the DNA is TGTGCCAGCAGTGAAGCGAGTCTGAACACTGAAGCTTTCTTT.

The chain has TRBV29-1 and TRBJ1-1, with TRBD1 as a possible D gene (6 bases). The CDR3 contains 16 residues. V shed 6 bases and J shed 1 base, with 21 bases lying between them. Germline V gene lookup returns CDR1 SQVTM and CDR2 ANQGSEA. In nucleotides, the CDR3 is TGCAGCGTAGAGGGATTACGGGGGCCCGGGAACACTGAAGCTTTCTTT. Its translation is CSVEGLRGPGNTEAFF.